This record concerns one T cell receptor (beta chain) sequence. No antigen is known for it. This CDR3 is built from 16 residues. V was pared by 2 bases and J by 3 bases, with 16 bases between. Germline V gene lookup returns CDR1 MNHEY and CDR2 SVGAGI. This sample was taken from a study of T cell responses to AZD1222 COVID-19 vaccine. Only in-frame clones appear in the TCRdb table, and some are missing; sequencing was by immunoSEQ multiplex PCR. The sample lists about 88,000 clones, approximately 90% occurring once. General study results and limits: Only a handful of AZD1222 recipients, roughly 6 in all, had baseline seropositivity. Donor demographics were predominantly white British with a female majority; clonal diversity may be underestimated.

Sequences were derived from peripheral blood, sampled on day 0 of MenACWY control vaccination. The chain uses TRBV6-5 and TRBJ1-2; D might be TRBD1 (5 bases). This TCR was recovered from an adult in good health. CDR3 amino acids: CASSYSDIGADYGYTF. CDR3 sequence (DNA): TGTGCCAGCAGTTACAGCGACATCGGGGCCGACTATGGCTACACCTTC.